This TCR beta chain was recorded in a study of OX40 agonist ivuxolimab in advanced cancers. Study as a whole: Patients undergoing dose escalation presented with hepatocellular carcinoma, melanoma, renal cell or head and neck cancer.

Assay: immunoSEQ multiplex PCR; the TCRdb copy retains only in-frame clones and omits some. In the table there are 70,000 to 80,000 clones, about 81% of which are singletons. The germline V gene has CDR1 KGHSH and CDR2 LQKENI. V shed 3 bases and J 4 bases; nucleotides not matched to a gene: 3. CDR3 size: 14 residues. The sequencing here drew on CD4+ or CD8+ T cells sorted from blood, taken in a trial of the OX40 agonist ivuxolimab. The sequence derives from an adult with an advanced solid tumor such as melanoma, head and neck, liver or kidney cancer. V and J are TRBV18 and TRBJ2-5; 9 bases fit TRBD2. The CDR3 coding sequence is TGTGCCAGCTCACCGCGGGGGGGCCGAGAGACCCAGTACTTC. Translating gives CASSPRGGRETQYF. The full variable domain, with the rest looked up from reference TRBV18 and TRBJ2-5, is NAGVMQNPRHLVRRRGQEARLRCSPMKGHSHVYWYRQLPEEGLKFMVYLQKENIIDESGMPKERFSAEFPKEGPSILRIQQVVRGDSAAYFCASSPRGGRETQYFGPGTRLLVL.